The source of this TCR beta chain is a study of blood T cell repertoires in COVID-19. This clone was counted only a few times. Germline lookup yields CDR1 LGHDT and CDR2 YNNKEL (reference sequence). The CDR3 sequence is 15 residues long. V gave up 1 base and J gave up 5 bases, with 14 bases separating them. Clones were sequenced by immunoSEQ multiplex PCR, and TCRdb holds only the in-frame ones, with some missing. The table records 150,000 or so clones, 83% of them present only once. The rearrangement links TRBV3-1 (or the pseudogene TRBV3-2) to TRBJ1-2; D is uncertain. This TCR was sampled from a woman aged 60-75 years with COVID-19, enrolled during active disease. Sequenced material: peripheral blood. The CDR3 sequence: CASSQGGMIRYGYTF. The CDR3 region has the DNA TGTGCCAGCAGCCAAGGAGGGATGATTCGATATGGCTACACCTTC.